This T cell receptor (beta chain) came from a study of T cells in Graves' hyperthyroidism and ophthalmopathy. There are 15 residues in the CDR3. Germline V gene sequence: CDR1 SGHAT, CDR2 FQNNGV. Trimming removed 1 base at V and 8 bases at J, with 15 bases between. Using RNA transcripts as the source, TCR beta CDR3 regions were amplified. A first-round RT-PCR of the TCR CDR3 used the HTBI primer set. In TCRdb, the multiplex PCR reads were re-called with MiXCR into one record per CDR3 protein. Of about 290,000 distinct CDR3 sequences listed, about 19% are singletons. Many counts were recorded for this clonotype.

The sequenced sample consisted of blood. The sequence was obtained from a man aged 50-59 years with Graves' ophthalmopathy. The chain has TRBV11-2 and TRBJ2-1; maybe TRBD1 (6 bases). For the CDR3, the DNA is TGTGCCAGCAGCTTAGTTCCAGGGGATGCATATGAGCAGTTCTTC. Translating gives CASSLVPGDAYEQFF.